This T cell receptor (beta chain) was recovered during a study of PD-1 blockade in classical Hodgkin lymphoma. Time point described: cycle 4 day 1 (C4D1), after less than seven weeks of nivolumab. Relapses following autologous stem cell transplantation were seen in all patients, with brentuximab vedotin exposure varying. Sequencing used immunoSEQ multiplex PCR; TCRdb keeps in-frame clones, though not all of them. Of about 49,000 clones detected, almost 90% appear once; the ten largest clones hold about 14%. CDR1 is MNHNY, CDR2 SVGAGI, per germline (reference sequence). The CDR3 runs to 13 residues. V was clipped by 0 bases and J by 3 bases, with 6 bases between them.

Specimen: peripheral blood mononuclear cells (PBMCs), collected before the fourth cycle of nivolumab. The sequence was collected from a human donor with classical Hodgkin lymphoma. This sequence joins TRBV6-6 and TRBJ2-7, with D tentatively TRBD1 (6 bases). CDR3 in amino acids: CASSYSDSYEQYF. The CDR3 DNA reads TGTGCCAGCAGTTACTCGGACAGCTACGAGCAGTACTTC.